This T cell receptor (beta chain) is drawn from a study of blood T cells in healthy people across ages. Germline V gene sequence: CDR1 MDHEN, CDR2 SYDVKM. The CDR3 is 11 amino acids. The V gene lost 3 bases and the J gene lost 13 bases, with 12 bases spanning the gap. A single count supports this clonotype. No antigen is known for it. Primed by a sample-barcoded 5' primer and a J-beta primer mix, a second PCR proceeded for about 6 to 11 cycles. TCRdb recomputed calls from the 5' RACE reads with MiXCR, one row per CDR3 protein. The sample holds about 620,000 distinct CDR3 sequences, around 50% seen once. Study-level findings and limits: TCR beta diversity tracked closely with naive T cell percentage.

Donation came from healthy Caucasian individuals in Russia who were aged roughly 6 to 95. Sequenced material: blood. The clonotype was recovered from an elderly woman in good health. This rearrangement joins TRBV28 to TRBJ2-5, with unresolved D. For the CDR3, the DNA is TGTGCCAGCAGTTTCACTTACGAGCGGTACTTC. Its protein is CASSFTYERYF. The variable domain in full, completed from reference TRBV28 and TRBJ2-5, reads DVKVTQSSRYLVKRTGEKVFLECVQDMDHENMFWYRQDPGLGLRLIYFSYDVKMKEKGDIPEGYSVSREKKERFSLILESASTNQTSMYLCASSFTYERYFGPGTRLLVL.